Listed below are T cell receptor beta chains from one sample, sequenced in a study of blood T cell repertoires in COVID-19. Profiling relied on immunoSEQ multiplex PCR, and the TCRdb table lists in-frame clones only, not all of them. The data hold 70,000 to 100,000 clones, with about 89% observed a single time. The sample taken for sequencing was peripheral blood. These receptors came from a man over 45 with COVID-19, enrolled during active disease. Both conserved end residues are trimmed from each CDR3.

>TRBV19|TRBJ2-2
ASRSGTGVNTGELF
>TRBV2|TRBJ1-1
ASSTGGGDEAF
>TRBV12-3/TRBV12-4|TRBJ1-2
ASREEYFYGYT
>TRBV19|TRBJ2-7
ASSMMGGLSYEQY
>TRBV5-4|TRBJ1-2
ASSSPVSGGGYGYT
>TRBV7-2|TRBJ2-7
ASSSRTGESYEQY
>TRBV30|TRBJ1-1
AWKETVNWGMNTEAF
>TRBV6-6|TRBJ1-5
ASSFPGQDNQPQH
>TRBV19|TRBJ1-5
ASSYRDRGGNQPQH
>TRBV5-1|TRBJ2-5
ASSLSDSFGETQY
>TRBV4-3|TRBJ1-4
ASSQVRDREGTNEKLF
>TRBV10-1|TRBJ1-5
ASSREGNQPQH
>TRBV7-3|TRBJ2-3
ASSLTGTSHTQY